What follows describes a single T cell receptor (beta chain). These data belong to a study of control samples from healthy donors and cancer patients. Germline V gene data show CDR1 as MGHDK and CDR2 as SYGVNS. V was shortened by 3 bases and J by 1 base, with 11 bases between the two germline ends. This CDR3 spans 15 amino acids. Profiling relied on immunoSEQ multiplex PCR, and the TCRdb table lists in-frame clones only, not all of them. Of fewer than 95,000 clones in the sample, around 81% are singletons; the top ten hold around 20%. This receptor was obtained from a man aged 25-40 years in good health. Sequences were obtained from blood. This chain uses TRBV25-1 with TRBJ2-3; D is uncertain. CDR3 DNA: TGTGCCAGCAGTGATTTGGGTCGAGGCACAGATACGCAGTATTTT. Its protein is CASSDLGRGTDTQYF.